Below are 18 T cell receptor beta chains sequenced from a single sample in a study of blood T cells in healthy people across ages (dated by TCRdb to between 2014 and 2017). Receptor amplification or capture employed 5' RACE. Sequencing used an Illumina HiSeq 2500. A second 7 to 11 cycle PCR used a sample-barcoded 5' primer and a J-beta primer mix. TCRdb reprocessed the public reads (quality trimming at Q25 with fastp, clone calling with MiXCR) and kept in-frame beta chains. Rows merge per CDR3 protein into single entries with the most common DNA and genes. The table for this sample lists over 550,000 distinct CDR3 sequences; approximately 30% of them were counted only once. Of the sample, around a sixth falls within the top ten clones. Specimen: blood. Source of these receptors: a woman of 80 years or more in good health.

This CDR3 is CAGGQGAKNEQFF. CDR3 in DNA: TGTGCCGGAGGACAGGGGGCCAAGAATGAGCAGTTCTTC. The chain joins TRBV30 to TRBJ2-1, with TRBD1 matching over 11 bases. The trim removed 8 bases at V and 7 bases at J, leaving 7 bases unmatched. Germline CDR1 reads GTSNPN; CDR2 reads SVGIG (reference sequence). The CDR3 totals 13 residues.

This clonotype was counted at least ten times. The CDR3: CASSLDQSRSGYTF. The CDR3 nucleotides are TGCGCCAGCAGCTTGGACCAGAGCCGGAGTGGCTACACCTTC. The chain has TRBV5-1 and TRBJ1-2; D gene uncertain. The V and J ends lost 0 bases and 7 bases respectively, with 13 bases between them. This CDR3 spans 14 amino acids. CDR1 SGHRS and CDR2 YFSETQ come from the germline V gene.

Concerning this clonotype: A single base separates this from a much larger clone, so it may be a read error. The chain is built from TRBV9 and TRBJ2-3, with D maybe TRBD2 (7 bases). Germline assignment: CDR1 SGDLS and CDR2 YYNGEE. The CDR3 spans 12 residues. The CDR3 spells CAGSEGGDTQYF. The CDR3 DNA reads TGTGCCGGCAGCGAGGGGGGGGATACGCAGTATTTT.

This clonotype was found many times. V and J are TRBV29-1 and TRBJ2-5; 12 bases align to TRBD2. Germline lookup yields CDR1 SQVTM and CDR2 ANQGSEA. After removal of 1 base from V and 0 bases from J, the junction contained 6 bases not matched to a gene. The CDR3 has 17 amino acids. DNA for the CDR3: TGCAGCGTTGAAGGCGGACTAGCGGGGAAGTACCAAGAGACCCAGTACTTC. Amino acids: CSVEGGLAGKYQETQYF.

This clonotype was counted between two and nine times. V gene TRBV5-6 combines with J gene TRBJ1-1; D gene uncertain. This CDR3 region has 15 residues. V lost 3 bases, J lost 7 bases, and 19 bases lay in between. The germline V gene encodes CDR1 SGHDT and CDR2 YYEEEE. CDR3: CASSSLGLHKGEAFF. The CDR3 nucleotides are TGTGCCAGCAGCTCCCTTGGACTCCATAAGGGTGAAGCTTTCTTT.

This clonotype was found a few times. CDR3 in amino acids: CSAEKTGGFRNTIYF. CDR3 DNA: TGCAGTGCTGAGAAAACAGGGGGCTTCAGAAACACCATATATTTT. The rearrangement joins TRBV20-1 to TRBJ1-3, with 9 bases fitting TRBD1. The CDR3 loop spans 15 amino acids. Germline V gene sequence: CDR1 DFQATT, CDR2 SNEGSKA (reference sequence). The V segment lost 5 bases and the J segment 5 bases; nucleotides outside the gene matches: 10.

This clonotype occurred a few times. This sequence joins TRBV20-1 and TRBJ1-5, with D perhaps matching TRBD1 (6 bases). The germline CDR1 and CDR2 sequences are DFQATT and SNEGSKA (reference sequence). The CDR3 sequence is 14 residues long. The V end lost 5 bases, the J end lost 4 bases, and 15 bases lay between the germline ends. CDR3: CSAEPARGNQPQHF. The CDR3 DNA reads TGCAGTGCTGAGCCCGCGAGGGGGAATCAGCCCCAGCATTTT.

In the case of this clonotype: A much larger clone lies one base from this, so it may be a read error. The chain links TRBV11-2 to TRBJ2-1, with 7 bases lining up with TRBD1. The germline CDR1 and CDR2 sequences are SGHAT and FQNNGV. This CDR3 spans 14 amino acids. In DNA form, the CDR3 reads TGTGCCAGCAGCTTGGACAGGACTTACAATGGGCAGTTCTTC. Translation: CASSLDRTYNGQFF.

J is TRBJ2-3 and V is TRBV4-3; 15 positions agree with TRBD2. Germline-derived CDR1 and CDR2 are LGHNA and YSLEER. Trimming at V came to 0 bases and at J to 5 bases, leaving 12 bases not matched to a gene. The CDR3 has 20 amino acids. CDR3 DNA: TGCGCCAGCAGCCAAGAAACGACAGGGACTAGCGGGAGGCGGAGAGATACGCAGTATTTT. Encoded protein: CASSQETTGTSGRRRDTQYF.

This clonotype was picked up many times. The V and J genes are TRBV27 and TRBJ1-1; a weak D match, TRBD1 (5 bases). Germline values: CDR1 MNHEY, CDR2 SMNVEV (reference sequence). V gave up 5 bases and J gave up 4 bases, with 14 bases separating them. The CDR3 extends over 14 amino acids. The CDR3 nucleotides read TGTGCCAGCAGTCCCCGCCAGGGAGGCACTGAAGCTTTCTTT. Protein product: CASSPRQGGTEAFF.

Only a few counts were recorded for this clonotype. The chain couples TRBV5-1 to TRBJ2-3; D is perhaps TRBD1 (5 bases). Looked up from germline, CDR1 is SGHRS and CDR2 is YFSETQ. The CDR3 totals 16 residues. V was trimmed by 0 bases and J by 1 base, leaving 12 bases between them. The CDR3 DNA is TGCGCCAGCAGCTTGGCAGGGTCGAGTGGCACAGATACGCAGTATTTT. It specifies CASSLAGSSGTDTQYF.

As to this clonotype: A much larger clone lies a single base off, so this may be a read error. CDR3 sequence reads: CSGDGTRGGNEQYF. CDR3 nucleotides: TGCAGCGGGGACGGGACTAGGGGGGGCAATGAGCAGTACTTC. The genes are TRBV29-1 and TRBJ2-7; 8 bases line up with TRBD2. The CDR3 is 14 residues long. With 7 bases clipped from V and 7 bases from J, the junction kept 15 bases outside the gene matches. Germline V gene sequence: CDR1 SQVTM, CDR2 ANQGSEA.

The DNA of the CDR3 is TGCAGTGCTAGGGTCGCAGGTGGGAGGGGCACTGAAGCTTTCTTT. Translating it yields CSARVAGGRGTEAFF. This rearrangement joins TRBV20-1 to TRBJ1-1, with D possibly TRBD1 on 5 matching bases. V was shortened by 3 bases and J by 4 bases, with 18 bases between the two germline ends. There are 15 residues in the CDR3. Germline values: CDR1 DFQATT, CDR2 SNEGSKA (reference sequence).

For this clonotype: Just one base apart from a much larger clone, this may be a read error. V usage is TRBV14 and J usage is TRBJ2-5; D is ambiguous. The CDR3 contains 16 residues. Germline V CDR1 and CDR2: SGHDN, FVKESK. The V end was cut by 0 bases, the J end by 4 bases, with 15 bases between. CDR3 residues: CASSQDGPVAGETQYF. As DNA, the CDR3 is TGTGCCAGCAGCCAAGATGGTCCGGTTGCTGGAGAGACCCAGTACTTC.

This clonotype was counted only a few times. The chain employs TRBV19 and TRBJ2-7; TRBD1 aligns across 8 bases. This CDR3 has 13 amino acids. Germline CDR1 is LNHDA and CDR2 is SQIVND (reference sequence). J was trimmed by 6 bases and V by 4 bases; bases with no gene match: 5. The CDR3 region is CASSTTGGREQYF. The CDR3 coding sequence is TGTGCCAGTAGTACAACAGGGGGGCGCGAGCAGTACTTC.

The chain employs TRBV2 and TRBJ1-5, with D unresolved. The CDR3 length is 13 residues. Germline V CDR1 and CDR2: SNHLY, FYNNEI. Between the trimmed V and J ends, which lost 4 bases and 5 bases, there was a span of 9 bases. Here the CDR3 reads CASSVTMDQPQHF. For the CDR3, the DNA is TGTGCCAGCAGTGTCACCATGGATCAGCCCCAGCATTTT.

CDR3 protein: CSARMGTGRNQPQHF. The CDR3 nucleotides are TGCAGTGCTAGAATGGGGACAGGGCGCAATCAGCCCCAGCATTTT. This rearrangement joins TRBV20-1 to TRBJ1-5; 9 positions agree with TRBD1. Germline loops: CDR1 DFQATT, CDR2 SNEGSKA (reference sequence). The CDR3 covers 15 residues. Germline trimming cut 2 bases from V and 2 bases from J; bases unmatched to any gene: 4.

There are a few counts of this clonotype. The CDR3 loop is CATSSPGLLNEKLFF. The DNA for the CDR3 is TGTGCCACCAGTAGCCCGGGACTCCTTAATGAAAAACTGTTTTTT. This sequence joins TRBV15 and TRBJ1-4, with D perhaps TRBD1 (5 bases). Per the germline V gene, CDR1 is LNHNV and CDR2 is YYDKDF (reference sequence). Trimming cost V 6 bases and J 4 bases, with 15 bases left between them. The CDR3 has 15 amino acids.